This passage covers 15 T cell receptor beta chains from one sample sequenced in a study of CDR3 diversity in severe acne. One entry per CDR3 protein results from TCRdb running MiXCR on the PCR reads. The data show more than 85,000 distinct CDR3 sequences, less than 65% seen once. The source material was blood. Receptor source: a male donor with severe acne vulgaris.

Regarding this clonotype: Since no conserved phenylalanine or tryptophan closes the CDR3, a read error is the likely cause. The DNA is left out, because the CDR3 cannot be placed on it with certainty; the CDR3 is given as TCRdb lists it. The chain has TRBV12-3 or TRBV12-4 and TRBJ1-6. From its first to its last residue, the CDR3 has 10 amino acids. This chain's CDR3 is CASSQPGLAG.

Note on this clonotype: A single base separates this from a much larger clone, so it may be a read error. The chain employs TRBV20-1 and TRBJ1-4, with D hard to call. The CDR3 is 12 residues long. CDR1 is DFQATT, CDR2 SNEGSKA, per germline (reference sequence). CDR3 amino acids: CSEEQLNERLFF. The CDR3 DNA reads as TGCAGTGAAGAACAGCTTAATGAAAGACTGTTTTTT.

The table lists this clonotype with many counts. This chain links TRBV29-1 with TRBJ2-3; the D is unclear. CDR3 size: 13 residues. Germline V gene data show CDR1 as SQVTM and CDR2 as ANQGSEA. The V gene lost 4 bases and the J gene lost 8 bases, with 16 bases spanning the gap. The CDR3 reads CSVASSAGFTQYF. In nucleotides, the CDR3 is TGCAGCGTTGCGTCGTCCGCAGGATTTACGCAGTATTTT.

By share of the sample, this clonotype is medium-sized (0.01 to 0.1%). In DNA, the CDR3 is TGCAGTGCTAGAGATAGCAGAACCTATAATTCACCCCTCCACTTT. It specifies CSARDSRTYNSPLHF. The V and J genes are TRBV20-1 and TRBJ1-6; D remains unclear. Between the trimmed V and J ends, which lost 0 bases and 2 bases, there was a span of 8 bases. There are 15 residues in the CDR3. Germline CDR1 DFQATT, CDR2 SNEGSKA (reference sequence).

The chain uses TRBV7-9 and TRBJ2-7; D not certain. V lost 5 bases and J lost 4, with 12 bases in between. This CDR3 comprises 13 residues. CDR1 is SEHNR, CDR2 FQNEAQ, per germline (reference sequence). The CDR3 loop reads CASSTDWEYEQYF. The CDR3 DNA sequence: TGTGCCAGCAGCACTGACTGGGAATACGAGCAGTACTTC. The full variable domain, its missing parts supplied by reference TRBV7-9 and TRBJ2-7, is DTGVSQNPRHKITKRGQNVTFRCDPISEHNRLYWYRQTLGQGPEFLTYFQNEAQLEKSRLLSDRFSAERPKGSFSTLEIQRTEQGDSAMYLCASSTDWEYEQYFGPGTRLTVT.

This clonotype was picked up a small number of times. This chain connects TRBV7-3 to TRBJ2-6, with 10 bases aligning to TRBD1. The germline V gene encodes CDR1 SGHTA and CDR2 FQGTGA. The CDR3 is made up of 20 amino acids. Trimming took 5 bases from V and 1 from J; bases not matched to a gene: 14. CDR3 loop: CASSTPRRDRGRSGANVLTF. Written as DNA, the CDR3 is TGTGCCAGCAGCACCCCGCGGCGGGACAGGGGCCGATCTGGGGCCAACGTCCTGACTTTC.

This clonotype was counted at least ten times. V usage is TRBV12-3 or TRBV12-4 and J usage is TRBJ2-3, with D possibly being TRBD2 (5 bases). V was cut by 7 bases and J by 0 bases, with 5 bases left in between. This CDR3 contains 12 residues. The CDR3 DNA reads as TGTGCCAGCACGGGGAGCACAGATACGCAGTATTTT. Its protein is CASTGSTDTQYF.

Remarks on this clonotype: A much larger clone sits a single nucleotide away, making a read error possible. V is TRBV10-3 and J is TRBJ2-2; the match to TRBD2 covers 7 bases. V shed 11 bases, J shed 5 bases, and the junction held 17 bases outside the gene matches. Germline V gives CDR1 ENHRY, CDR2 SYGVKD. The CDR3 is 16 amino acids. CDR3 sequence (DNA): TGTGCCTTCCTTATTGAAGGCGGGAGCGGGACCGGGGAGCTGTTTTTT. It yields the protein CAFLIEGGSGTGELFF.

The genes are TRBV9 and TRBJ2-1; 10 nucleotides align to TRBD2. The germline gives CDR1 SGDLS, CDR2 YYNGEE. The CDR3 covers 18 residues. The V and J ends lost 0 bases and 7 bases, in that order; junction bases with no gene match: 13. CDR3 loop: CASSVARASGSPKNEQFF. CDR3 coding DNA: TGTGCCAGCAGCGTAGCTCGGGCTAGCGGGAGTCCCAAGAATGAGCAGTTCTTC.

Of note for this clonotype: Since a much larger clone is just one base distant, this may be a read error. Here the CDR3 omits its conserved ending phenylalanine or tryptophan, so a read error is the likely source. The rearrangement links TRBV25-1 to TRBJ1-5, with D possibly TRBD1 on 6 matching bases. CDR3 length: 13 amino acids. Trimming removed 6 bases from V and 1 base from J, with 7 bases in between. Germline loops: CDR1 MGHDK, CDR2 SYGVNS. The CDR3 sequence is CASSTGSNQPQHL. The CDR3 DNA reads TGTGCCAGCAGCACAGGGAGCAATCAGCCCCAGCATCTT.

This chain connects TRBV15 to TRBJ2-7, with 9 positions matching TRBD1. This CDR3 region has 15 residues. Trimming cost V 7 bases and J 5 bases; bases outside gene matches: 12. Germline-derived CDR1 and CDR2 are LNHNV and YYDKDF (reference sequence). The CDR3 nucleotides are TGTGCCACCACCCAATCCCGGGACAGGGCCAACGAGCAGTACTTC. As protein: CATTQSRDRANEQYF. Full variable domain (rest looked up from reference TRBV15 and TRBJ2-7): DAMVIQNPRYQVTQFGKPVTLSCSQTLNHNVMYWYQQKSSQAPKLLFHYYDKDFNNEADTPDNFQSRRPNTSFCFLDIRSPGLGDTAMYLCATTQSRDRANEQYFGPGTRLTVT.

A word on this clonotype: One end of the junction fails to match germline, which may point to a read error. The chain recombines TRBV4-2 with TRBJ1-6, with D possibly matching TRBD1 (6 bases). Germline CDR1 reads LGHNA; CDR2 reads YNFKEQ. This CDR3 region has 15 residues. CDR3: CASRSGEGTSSPLHF. The CDR3 DNA reads as TGTGCCAGCAGATCAGGGGAGGGGACTAGTTCACCCCTCCACTTC.

The chain links TRBV2 to TRBJ1-3; the D gene is possibly TRBD1 (5 bases). The CDR3 covers 16 residues. Germline-derived CDR1 and CDR2 are SNHLY and FYNNEI. The V gene lost 2 bases and the J gene lost 2 bases, with 13 bases spanning the gap. The CDR3 DNA sequence: TGTGCCAGCAGTGAATCTGGCGGGACCACTGGAAACACCATATATTTT. This gives the protein CASSESGGTTGNTIYF. Supplemented by reference TRBV2 and TRBJ1-3, the full variable domain reads EPEVTQTPSHQVTQMGQEVILRCVPISNHLYFYWYRQILGQKVEFLVSFYNNEISEKSEIFDDQFSVERPDGSNFTLKIRSTKLEDSAMYFCASSESGGTTGNTIYFGEGSWLTVV.

This clonotype was seen more than once but under ten times. This chain links TRBV11-1 with TRBJ1-3, with no clear D. The CDR3 sequence is 14 residues long. Per the germline V gene, CDR1 is SGHAT and CDR2 is FQDESV (reference sequence). V lost 4 bases to trimming and J lost 0 bases, with 7 bases between them. CDR3 protein: CASSYGYSGNTIYF. The CDR3 DNA sequence: TGTGCCAGCAGCTACGGATACTCTGGAAACACCATATATTTT.

The chain carries TRBV2 and TRBJ2-1; perhaps TRBD2 as D (6 bases). The V gene's germline CDR1 is SNHLY and CDR2 FYNNEI. This CDR3 region has 13 residues. This CDR3 is CTTELAGNNEQFF. The CDR3 nucleotides are TGTACCACCGAACTAGCAGGAAACAATGAGCAGTTCTTC.